Ten or more counts support the clone carrying this T cell receptor beta chain. PBMCs, at least 6 million per sample, were isolated. Samples each had at least 5 micrograms of total RNA extracted. This CDR3 spans 13 amino acids. Looked up from germline, CDR1 is MNHNS and CDR2 is SASEGT. Trimming at V came to 3 bases and at J to 5 bases, leaving 3 bases not matched to a gene. Then a second PCR, running roughly 7 to 11 cycles, was carried out with a sample-barcoded 5' primer and a J-beta primer mix. Through a template-switch adaptor with 12 random nucleotides, each cDNA molecule received a tag. MiXCR was run by TCRdb on the 5' RACE reads, yielding one entry per CDR3 protein. The table has around 1,000,000 distinct CDR3 sequences, around two fifths seen once; the top ten hold about an eighth. The data derive from a study of blood T cells in healthy people across ages.

This sequence originates from a man between 18 and 35 years old in good health. The chain is built from TRBV6-1 and TRBJ1-2; 7 bases line up with TRBD1. Sequenced material: blood. CDR3 nucleotides: TGTGCCAGCAGTGACGACAGGGTGTATGGCTACACCTTC. Translating it yields CASSDDRVYGYTF.